These 3 T cell receptor beta chains were sequenced from one sample in a study of cytomegalovirus exposure and HLA in healthy donors. PCR used 60 Vbeta primers and 13 Jbeta primers. The data were produced by immunoSEQ multiplex PCR, yet TCRdb's version contains in-frame clones alone and is incomplete. The table includes approximately 100,000 clones, 75% detected once. The specimen sequenced was PBMCs. These TCRs come from a male donor in good health and CMV-seropositive.

The rearrangement links TRBV30 to TRBJ2-3; tentatively, D is TRBD2 (6 bases). The CDR3 is 14 amino acids. Looked up from germline, CDR1 is GTSNPN and CDR2 is SVGIG (reference sequence). V dropped 2 bases and J dropped 4 bases, with 13 bases sitting between them. The CDR3 DNA reads as TGTGCCTGGAGTCCGACTAGTTGGGCAGATACGCAGTATTTT. Its translation is CAWSPTSWADTQYF.

The chain links TRBV4-2 to TRBJ2-3; unclear D gene. Between the trimmed V and J ends, which lost 1 base and 4 bases, there was a span of 15 bases. This CDR3 spans 16 amino acids. The germline gives CDR1 LGHNA, CDR2 YNFKEQ. The CDR3 region has the DNA TGTGCCAGCAGCCAAGGAGAGGCCCGTCTCGCAGATACGCAGTATTTT. Its protein product is CASSQGEARLADTQYF.

The chain carries TRBV7-2 and TRBJ2-1; weak D call: TRBD1 (5 bases). The germline V gene has CDR1 SGHTA and CDR2 FQGNSA. This CDR3 contains 15 residues. The V end was cut by 5 bases, the J end by 8 bases, with 19 bases between. The CDR3: CASSPPRAVQDEQFF. Here the CDR3 DNA reads TGTGCCAGCAGCCCTCCCAGGGCGGTCCAAGATGAGCAGTTCTTC. Filled out from reference TRBV7-2 and TRBJ2-1, the complete variable domain reads GAGVSQSPSNKVTEKGKDVELRCDPISGHTALYWYRQSLGQGLEFLIYFQGNSAPDKSGLPSDRFSAERTGGSVSTLTIQRTQQEDSAVYLCASSPPRAVQDEQFFGPGTRLTVL.